A single sample gave rise to the 10 T cell receptor beta chains below, sequenced in a study of shared clonotypes between healthy human individuals. Using immunoSEQ multiplex PCR, the repertoire was profiled, and TCRdb retains in-frame clones only, with some absent. Of 2 million to 3 million clones in the sample, 93% were seen once. Sequencing was done on a sample of naive CD4+ T cells from PBMCs. The subset is: CD45RA+ positively selected. The origin of the receptors is a man younger than 35 in good health. Some clones in this sample may be carry-over from other donors' samples.

The V call is TRBV9, the J call TRBJ2-2; 8 positions match TRBD2. V shed 4 bases and J 4 bases; nucleotides not matched to a gene: 9. The CDR3 consists of 16 residues. Per the germline V gene, CDR1 is SGDLS and CDR2 is YYNGEE. The CDR3 nucleotides are TGTGCCAGCAGCCCTCGAGCGGGAGCCGCCACCGGGGAGCTGTTTTTT. It translates to CASSPRAGAATGELFF.

The V gene is TRBV18, the J gene TRBJ1-5; maybe TRBD1 (5 bases). Germline V gene lookup returns CDR1 KGHSH and CDR2 LQKENI. Trimming took off 2 bases at V and 6 bases at J, with 14 bases between the two ends. This CDR3 region has 15 residues. The DNA for the CDR3 is TGTGCCAGCTCACCAATAGGCAGGGTTGGTCAGCCCCAGCATTTT. It encodes CASSPIGRVGQPQHF.

This clone was detected once. The V gene is TRBV4-2, the J gene TRBJ2-3; D may be TRBD2 (6 bases). This CDR3 has 18 residues. V was cut by 1 base and J by 2 bases, with 19 bases left in between. From germline, CDR1 is LGHNA and CDR2 YNFKEQ. The CDR3 nucleotides are TGTGCCAGCAGCCAAGTCGCTAGATCCGCGGGGTTCACAGATACGCAGTATTTT. Protein sequence: CASSQVARSAGFTDTQYF.

Only one count was recorded for this clone. The chain uses TRBV2 and TRBJ2-1, with TRBD1 matching over 8 bases. CDR3 size: 14 residues. Germline V gene data show CDR1 as SNHLY and CDR2 as FYNNEI. V gave up 10 bases and J gave up 4 bases; unmatched junction bases: 9. CDR3 protein: CATAPDRAYNEQFF. The DNA of the CDR3 is TGTGCCACCGCCCCGGACAGGGCATACAATGAGCAGTTCTTC. The variable domain in full, with the rest retrieved from reference TRBV2 and TRBJ2-1, is EPEVTQTPSHQVTQMGQEVILRCVPISNHLYFYWYRQILGQKVEFLVSFYNNEISEKSEIFDDQFSVERPDGSNFTLKIRSTKLEDSAMYFCATAPDRAYNEQFFGPGTRLTVL.

The chain links TRBV4-1 to TRBJ1-2, with a possible D match to TRBD1 (5 bases). The ends were cut back, 5 bases at V and 5 bases at J, with 24 bases in the middle. CDR1 MGHRA and CDR2 YSYEKL come from the germline V gene. The length of the CDR3 is 17 residues. DNA of the CDR3: TGCGCCAGCAGCTCCCTTCGGGGAGAGGGGAACGTATATGGCTACACCTTC. Its translation: CASSSLRGEGNVYGYTF.

The rearrangement joins TRBV5-1 to TRBJ2-1; 11 nucleotides line up with TRBD1. Germline values: CDR1 SGHRS, CDR2 YFSETQ. The junction had 5 bases not matched to a gene; V was cut back by 3 bases and J by 12 bases. The CDR3 is made up of 13 amino acids. CDR3 DNA: TGCGCCAGCAGCTCCATGGGACAGGGGGGGCAGTTCTTC. Protein sequence: CASSSMGQGGQFF.

CDR3 sequence reads: CASSFTGPEQYF. DNA of the CDR3: TGTGCCAGCAGCTTCACAGGCCCCGAGCAGTACTTC. The chain combines TRBV11-1 with TRBJ2-7; tentatively, D is TRBD1 (5 bases). Germline lookup yields CDR1 SGHAT and CDR2 FQDESV (reference sequence). The CDR3 has 12 amino acids. The V gene lost 3 bases and the J gene lost 6 bases, with 9 bases spanning the gap.

This chain links TRBV18 with TRBJ1-2, with D hard to call. CDR3 length equals 16 residues. Germline CDR1 reads KGHSH; CDR2 reads LQKENI. The V and J ends lost 2 bases and 0 bases respectively, with 13 bases between them. The CDR3 region is CASSPSPADPNYGYTF. The CDR3 DNA is TGTGCCAGCTCACCAAGTCCTGCAGACCCTAACTATGGCTACACCTTC.

The chain recombines TRBV19 with TRBJ2-5, with 11 bases lining up with TRBD2. With V trimmed by 6 bases and J by 6 bases, 3 bases remained unmatched. The CDR3 runs to 13 residues. Germline loops: CDR1 LNHDA, CDR2 SQIVND (reference sequence). The CDR3 spells CASRWTSGQTQYF. The CDR3, as DNA: TGTGCCAGTAGATGGACTAGCGGGCAGACCCAGTACTTC.

The chain combines TRBV5-4 with TRBJ2-1; 7 positions match TRBD1. Looked up from germline, CDR1 is SGHNT and CDR2 is YYREEE (reference sequence). With 4 bases clipped from V and 4 bases from J, the junction kept 8 bases outside the gene matches. This CDR3 comprises 15 residues. The CDR3 DNA is TGTGCCAGCAGCGTAGACAGGGTACAATACAATGAGCAGTTCTTC. This codes for CASSVDRVQYNEQFF. Full variable domain (remainder filled in from reference TRBV5-4 and TRBJ2-1): ETGVTQSPTHLIKTRGQQVTLRCSSQSGHNTVSWYQQALGQGPQFIFQYYREEENGRGNFPPRFSGLQFPNYSSELNVNALELDDSALYLCASSVDRVQYNEQFFGPGTRLTVL.